These T cell receptor beta chains were read from a single sample in a study of T cell repertoires in cytomegalovirus infection. The antigens these receptors bind are not known. TCRdb re-analysed the reads in MiXCR, keeping a single row per CDR3 protein. The sample records some 500,000 distinct CDR3 sequences, under 45% being singletons. Sequenced material: cultured PBMCs, taken from culture after CMV antigen stimulation. These receptors were collected from a human donor in good health (CMV status not recorded). Some clones in this sample may be carry-over from other donors' samples. The CDR3 runs from the conserved cysteine through the conserved F or W. D genes are given only for firm matches. The size of a clone is reported for some rows only, either as once, few or many, or as a class for expanded clones.

d_call clone_size j_call v_call cdr3_aa cdr3_nt
. . TRBJ1-6 TRBV7-2 CASGDTYNSPLHF TGTGCCAGCGGGGACACCTATAATTCACCCCTCCACTTT
TRBD1 . TRBJ2-7 TRBV28 CASNPTDRAGEQYF TGTGCCAGCAACCCGACAGACAGGGCTGGCGAGCAGTACTTC
. . TRBJ2-7 TRBV19 CASSISLTGGQKTYEQYF TGTGCCAGTAGTATATCCCTGACCGGGGGACAGAAGACCTACGAGCAGTACTTC
TRBD1 few TRBJ1-1 TRBV7-2 CASSLYGTGNTEAFF TGTGCCAGCAGCTTATACGGGACAGGGAACACTGAAGCTTTCTTT
TRBD1 . TRBJ2-5 TRBV6-4 CASSDSGTGLPQETQYF TGTGCCAGCAGTGACTCGGGGACAGGCCTGCCCCAAGAGACCCAGTACTTC
. few TRBJ2-1 TRBV18 CASSPTEGQFF TGTGCCAGCTCACCAACGGAGGGGCAGTTCTTC
. many TRBJ2-3 TRBV7-2 CASSSRTSTDTQYF TGTGCCAGCAGCTCTAGGACTAGCACAGATACGCAGTATTTT
. many TRBJ1-6 TRBV7-2 CASSAFNSPLHF TGTGCCAGCAGCGCCTTTAATTCACCCCTCCACTTT
TRBD1 . TRBJ2-7 TRBV12-3/TRBV12-4 CASRPRDSYEQYF TGTGCCAGCAGACCCCGGGACAGCTACGAGCAGTACTTC
. . TRBJ1-1 TRBV27 CASSFSVTGTEAFF TGTGCCAGCAGTTTTTCCGTCACGGGCACTGAAGCTTTCTTT
TRBD2 few TRBJ2-3 TRBV20-1 CSAPAGLESTDTQYF TGCAGTGCGCCCGCTGGACTAGAAAGCACAGATACGCAGTATTTT
TRBD2 few TRBJ2-3 TRBV20-1 CSGGSGGGVGTDTQYF TGCAGTGGAGGTAGCGGGGGGGGAGTGGGCACAGATACGCAGTATTTT
TRBD2 . TRBJ2-5 TRBV12-5 CASGLGLADEETQYF TGTGCTAGTGGTTTGGGACTAGCGGACGAAGAGACCCAGTACTTC
. . TRBJ2-1 TRBV7-9 CASSDQGGEQFF TGTGCCAGCAGTGACCAGGGGGGTGAGCAGTTCTTC
. . TRBJ2-1 TRBV7-2 CASSAGLVLYNEQFF TGTGCCAGCAGCGCTGGGTTAGTCCTCTACAATGAGCAGTTCTTC
. once TRBJ1-5 TRBV6-5 CASGRVSNQPQHF TGTGCCAGCGGGAGGGTTAGCAATCAGCCCCAGCATTTT
. . TRBJ2-7 TRBV7-9 CASSPEGGAYEQYF TGTGCCAGCAGCCCCGAGGGGGGGGCCTACGAGCAGTACTTC
. . TRBJ2-2 TRBV7-6 CASSLRRVTGELFF TGTGCCAGCAGCTTAAGGCGGGTCACCGGGGAGCTGTTTTTT
. . TRBJ2-2 TRBV27 CASSFGGRGTGELFF TGTGCCAGCAGTTTTGGGGGCCGGGGCACCGGGGAGCTGTTTTTT
. . TRBJ1-2 TRBV20-1 CSAKLGGYTF TGCAGTGCAAAATTGGGAGGGTACACCTTC
. once TRBJ2-3 TRBV18 CASSPLQPSTDTQYF TGTGCCAGCTCACCATTACAGCCTAGCACAGATACGCAGTATTTT
TRBD1 . TRBJ2-1 TRBV6-8 CASRVDREFF TGTGCCAGCAGAGTGGACAGGGAGTTCTTC
. few TRBJ1-1 TRBV7-8 CASTPPNENTEAFF TGTGCCAGCACCCCACCGAACGAAAACACTGAAGCTTTCTTT
. few TRBJ2-3 TRBV2 CASKGGITDTQYF TGTGCCAGCAAGGGGGGGATTACAGATACGCAGTATTTT
. few TRBJ2-1 TRBV7-2 CASSQGVGNYNEQFF TGTGCCAGCAGCCAAGGGGTGGGCAACTACAATGAGCAGTTCTTC
. . TRBJ2-3 TRBV20-1 CSASVEYTQYF TGCAGTGCTAGCGTGGAATATACGCAGTATTTT
. few TRBJ2-1 TRBV10-3 CAISESSSYNEQFF TGTGCCATCAGTGAGTCGTCATCCTACAATGAGCAGTTCTTC
. . TRBJ2-1 TRBV4-1 CASSQVGVGRNEQFF TGCGCCAGCAGCCAAGTGGGGGTCGGCCGCAATGAGCAGTTCTTC
TRBD1 once TRBJ1-1 TRBV4-1 CASSQDRRGTGEPEAFF TGCGCCAGCAGCCAAGATCGAAGGGGGACAGGGGAACCTGAAGCTTTCTTT
. . TRBJ2-1 TRBV6-6 CASSYRPGGVGSRYNEQFF TGTGCCAGCAGTTACCGCCCAGGGGGGGTGGGAAGCCGATACAATGAGCAGTTCTTC
. few TRBJ1-2 TRBV7-4 CAIAYGNYGYTF TGTGCCATCGCGTACGGGAACTATGGCTACACCTTC